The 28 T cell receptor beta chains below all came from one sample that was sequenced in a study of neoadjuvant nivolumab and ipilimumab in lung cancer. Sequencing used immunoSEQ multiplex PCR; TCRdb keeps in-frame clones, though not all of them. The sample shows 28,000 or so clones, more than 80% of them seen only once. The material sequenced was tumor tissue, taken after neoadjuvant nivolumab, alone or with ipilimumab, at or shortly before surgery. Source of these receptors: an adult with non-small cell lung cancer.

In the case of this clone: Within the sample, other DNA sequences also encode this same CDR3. The DNA for the CDR3 is TGTGCCAGCAGCCAAGTGTCAGACACTGAAGCTTTCTTT. This sequence encodes CASSQVSDTEAFF. The chain joins TRBV14 to TRBJ1-1; no clear D. With 1 base removed from V and 3 bases from J, the gap between germline ends came to 6 bases. Germline-derived CDR1 and CDR2 are SGHDN and FVKESK. The CDR3 extends over 13 amino acids.

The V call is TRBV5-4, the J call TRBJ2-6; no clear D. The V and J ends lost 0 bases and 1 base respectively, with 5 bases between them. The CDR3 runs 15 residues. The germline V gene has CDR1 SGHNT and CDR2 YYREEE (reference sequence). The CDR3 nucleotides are TGTGCCAGCAGCTTGGCTGGGTCTGGGGCCAACGTCCTGACTTTC. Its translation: CASSLAGSGANVLTF.

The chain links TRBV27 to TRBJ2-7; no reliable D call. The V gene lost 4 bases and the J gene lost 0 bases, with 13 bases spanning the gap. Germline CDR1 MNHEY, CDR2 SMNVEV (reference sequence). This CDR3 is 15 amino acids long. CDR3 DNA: TGTGCCAGCAGTTCCAGCCTGGGAAGCTCCTACGAGCAGTACTTC. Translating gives CASSSSLGSSYEQYF.

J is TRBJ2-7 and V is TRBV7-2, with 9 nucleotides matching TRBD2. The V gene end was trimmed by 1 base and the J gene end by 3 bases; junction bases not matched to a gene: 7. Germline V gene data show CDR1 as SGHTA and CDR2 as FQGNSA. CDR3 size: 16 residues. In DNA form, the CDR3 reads TGTGCCAGCAGCTTAGATTCGGTAGCGGGAGTCTACGAGCAGTACTTC. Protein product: CASSLDSVAGVYEQYF.

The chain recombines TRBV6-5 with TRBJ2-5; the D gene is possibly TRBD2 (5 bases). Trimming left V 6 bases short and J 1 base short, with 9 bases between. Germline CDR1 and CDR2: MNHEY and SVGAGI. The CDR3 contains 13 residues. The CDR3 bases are TGTGCCAGCAGCTGGACTGCCCAAGAGACCCAGTACTTC. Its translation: CASSWTAQETQYF.

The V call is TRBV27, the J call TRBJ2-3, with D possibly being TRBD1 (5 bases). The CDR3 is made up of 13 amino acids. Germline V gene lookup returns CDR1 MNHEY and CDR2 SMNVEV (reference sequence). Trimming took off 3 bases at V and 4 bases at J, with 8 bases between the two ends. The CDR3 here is CASSFTRADTQYF. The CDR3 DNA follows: TGTGCCAGCAGTTTTACCAGGGCAGATACGCAGTATTTT.

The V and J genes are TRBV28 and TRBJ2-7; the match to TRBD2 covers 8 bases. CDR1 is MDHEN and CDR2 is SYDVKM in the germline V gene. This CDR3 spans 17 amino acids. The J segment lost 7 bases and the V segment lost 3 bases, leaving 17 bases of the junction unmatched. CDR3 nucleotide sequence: TGTGCCAGCAGTTTTTACTTCGCGGGGGGCGCAATGGTTGAGCAGTACTTC. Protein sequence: CASSFYFAGGAMVEQYF.

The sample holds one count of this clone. DNA of the CDR3: TGTGCCAGCGGGGACAGACCCTACGAGCAGTACTTC. Its protein product is CASGDRPYEQYF. The chain has TRBV6-5 and TRBJ2-7; TRBD1 matches 7 bases. CDR1 is MNHEY, CDR2 SVGAGI, per germline. V shed 8 bases, J shed 2 bases, and the junction held 3 bases outside the gene matches. The CDR3 length is 12 residues.

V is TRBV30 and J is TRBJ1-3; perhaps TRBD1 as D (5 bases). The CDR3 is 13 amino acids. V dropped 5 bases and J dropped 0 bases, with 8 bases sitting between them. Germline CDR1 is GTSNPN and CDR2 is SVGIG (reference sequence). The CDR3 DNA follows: TGTGCCTGGGCGGGGGTCTCTGGAAACACCATATATTTT. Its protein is CAWAGVSGNTIYF.

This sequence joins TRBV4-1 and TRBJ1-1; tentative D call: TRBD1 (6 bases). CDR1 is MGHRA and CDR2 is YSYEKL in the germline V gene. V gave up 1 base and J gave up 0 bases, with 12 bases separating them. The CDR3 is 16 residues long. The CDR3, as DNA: TGCGCCAGCAGCCAAGGCGGCAGGGGTTTGAACACTGAAGCTTTCTTT. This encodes CASSQGGRGLNTEAFF.

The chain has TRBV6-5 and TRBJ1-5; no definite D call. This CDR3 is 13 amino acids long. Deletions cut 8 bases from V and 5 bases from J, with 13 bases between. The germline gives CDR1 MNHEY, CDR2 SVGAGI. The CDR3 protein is CASAQTFHQPQHF. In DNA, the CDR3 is TGTGCCAGCGCACAGACCTTCCATCAGCCCCAGCATTTT.

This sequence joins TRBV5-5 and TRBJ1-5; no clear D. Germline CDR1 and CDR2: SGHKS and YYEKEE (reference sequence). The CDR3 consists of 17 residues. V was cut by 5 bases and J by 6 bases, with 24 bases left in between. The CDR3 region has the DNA TGTGCCAGCAGTGATCAAGCGGCGCCCCGGCTCGCTCAGCCCCAGCATTTT. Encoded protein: CASSDQAAPRLAQPQHF.

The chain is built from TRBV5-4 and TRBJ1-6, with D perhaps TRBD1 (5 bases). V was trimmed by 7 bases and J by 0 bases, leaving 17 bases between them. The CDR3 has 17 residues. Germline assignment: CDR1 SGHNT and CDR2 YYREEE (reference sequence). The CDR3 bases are TGTGCCAGCTCTACTGCCCGGGGGAGCTCCTATAATTCACCCCTCCACTTT. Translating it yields CASSTARGSSYNSPLHF.

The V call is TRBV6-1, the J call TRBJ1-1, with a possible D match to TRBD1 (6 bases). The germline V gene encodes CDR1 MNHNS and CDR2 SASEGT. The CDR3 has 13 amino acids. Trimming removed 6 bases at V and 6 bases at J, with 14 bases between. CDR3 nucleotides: TGTGCCAGCAGAGAGGTGGGGGCGGCTGAAGCTTTCTTT. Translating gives CASREVGAAEAFF.

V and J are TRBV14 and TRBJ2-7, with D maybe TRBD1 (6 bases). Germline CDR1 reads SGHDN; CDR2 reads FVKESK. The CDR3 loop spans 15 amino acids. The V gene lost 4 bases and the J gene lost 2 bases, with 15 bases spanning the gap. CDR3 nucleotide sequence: TGTGCCAGCAGCCGAATCACGGGACACCCCTACGAGCAGTACTTC. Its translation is CASSRITGHPYEQYF. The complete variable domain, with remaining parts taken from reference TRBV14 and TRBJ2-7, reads EAGVTQFPSHSVIEKGQTVTLRCDPISGHDNLYWYRRVMGKEIKFLLHFVKESKQDESGMPNNRFLAERTGGTYSTLKVQPAELEDSGVYFCASSRITGHPYEQYFGPGTRLTVT.

In DNA, the CDR3 is TGTGCCAGCAGCTTAGCCTGGACAGGGTCCGAAGCTTTCTTT. This sequence encodes CASSLAWTGSEAFF. J is TRBJ1-1 and V is TRBV7-2; TRBD1 agrees at 8 bases. V was clipped by 0 bases and J by 8 bases; unmatched bases: 5. The CDR3 has 14 residues. Germline V lookup: CDR1 SGHTA, CDR2 FQGNSA. Together with reference TRBV7-2 and TRBJ1-1, the CDR3 gives the full variable domain: GAGVSQSPSNKVTEKGKDVELRCDPISGHTALYWYRQSLGQGLEFLIYFQGNSAPDKSGLPSDRFSAERTGGSVSTLTIQRTQQEDSAVYLCASSLAWTGSEAFFGQGTRLTVV.

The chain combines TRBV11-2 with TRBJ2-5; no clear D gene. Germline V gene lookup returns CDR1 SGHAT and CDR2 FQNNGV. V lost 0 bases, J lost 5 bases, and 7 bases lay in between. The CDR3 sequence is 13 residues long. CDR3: CASSLEQLETQYF. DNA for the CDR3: TGTGCCAGCAGCTTAGAGCAGTTGGAGACCCAGTACTTC.

The CDR3 loop reads CASSPGDRGYEKLFF. The CDR3 DNA sequence: TGTGCCAGCAGCCCTGGGGACAGGGGGTATGAAAAACTGTTTTTT. This chain joins TRBV9 and TRBJ1-4; 11 positions match TRBD1. CDR1 is SGDLS, CDR2 YYNGEE, per germline. V shed 4 bases, J shed 6 bases, and the junction held 5 bases outside the gene matches. This CDR3 has 15 residues.

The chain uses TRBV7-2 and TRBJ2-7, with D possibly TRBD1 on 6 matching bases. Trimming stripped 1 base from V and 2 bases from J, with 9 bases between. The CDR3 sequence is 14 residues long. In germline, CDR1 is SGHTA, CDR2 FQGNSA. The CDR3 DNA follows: TGTGCCAGCAGCTTAGTAACAGGGACCTACGAGCAGTACTTC. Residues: CASSLVTGTYEQYF.

CDR3 residues: CASSQDGGEGSYEQYF. Here the CDR3 DNA reads TGCGCCAGCAGCCAAGATGGCGGGGAGGGCTCCTACGAGCAGTACTTC. This chain joins TRBV4-3 and TRBJ2-7; 7 bases agree with TRBD2. V lost 0 bases and J lost 0; bases outside the gene matches: 5. This CDR3 region has 16 residues. The germline gives CDR1 LGHNA, CDR2 YSLEER.

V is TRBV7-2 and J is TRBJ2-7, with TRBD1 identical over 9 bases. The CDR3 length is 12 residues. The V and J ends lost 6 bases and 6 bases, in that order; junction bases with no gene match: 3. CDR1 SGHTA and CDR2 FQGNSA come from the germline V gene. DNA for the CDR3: TGTGCCAGCAGGACAGGGGGACTCGAGCAGTACTTC. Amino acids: CASRTGGLEQYF.

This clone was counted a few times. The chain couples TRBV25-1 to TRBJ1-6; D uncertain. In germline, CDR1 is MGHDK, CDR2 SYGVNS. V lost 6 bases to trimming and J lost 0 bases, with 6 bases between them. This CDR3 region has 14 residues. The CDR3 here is CASRASSYNSPLHF. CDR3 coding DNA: TGTGCCAGCAGGGCTAGCTCCTATAATTCACCCCTCCACTTT.

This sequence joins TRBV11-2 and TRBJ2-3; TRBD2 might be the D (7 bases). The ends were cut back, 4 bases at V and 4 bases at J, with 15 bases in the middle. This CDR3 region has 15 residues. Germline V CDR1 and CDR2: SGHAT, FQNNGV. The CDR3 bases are TGTGCCAGCAGCTCACCGATAGGGGGGGCAGATACGCAGTATTTT. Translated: CASSSPIGGADTQYF. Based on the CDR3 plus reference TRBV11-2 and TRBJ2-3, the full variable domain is EAGVAQSPRYKIIEKRQSVAFWCNPISGHATLYWYQQILGQGPKLLIQFQNNGVVDDSQLPKDRFSAERLKGVDSTLKIQPAKLEDSAVYLCASSSPIGGADTQYFGPGTRLTVL.

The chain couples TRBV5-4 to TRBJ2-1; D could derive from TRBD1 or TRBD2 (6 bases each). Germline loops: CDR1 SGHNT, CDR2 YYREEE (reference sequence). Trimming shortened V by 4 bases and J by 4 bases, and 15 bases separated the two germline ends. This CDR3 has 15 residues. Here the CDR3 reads CASSTPRGAYNEQFF. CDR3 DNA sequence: TGTGCCAGCAGCACACCTAGGGGGGCATACAATGAGCAGTTCTTC.

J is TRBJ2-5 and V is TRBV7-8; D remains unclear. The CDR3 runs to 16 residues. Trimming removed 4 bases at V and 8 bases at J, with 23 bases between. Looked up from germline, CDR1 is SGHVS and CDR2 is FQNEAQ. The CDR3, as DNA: TGTGCCAGCAGCTCAGAACAGCCCTCTGTAATATTTACCCAGTACTTC. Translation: CASSSEQPSVIFTQYF. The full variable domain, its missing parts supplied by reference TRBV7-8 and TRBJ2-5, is GAGVSQSPRYKVAKRGQDVALRCDPISGHVSLFWYQQALGQGPEFLTYFQNEAQLDKSGLPSDRFFAERPEGSVSTLKIQRTQQEDSAVYLCASSSEQPSVIFTQYFGPGTRLLVL.

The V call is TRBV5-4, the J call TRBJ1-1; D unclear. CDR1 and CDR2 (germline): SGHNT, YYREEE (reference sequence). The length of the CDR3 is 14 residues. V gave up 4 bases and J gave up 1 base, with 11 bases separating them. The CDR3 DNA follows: TGTGCCAGCAGCAGAGAAGTAAAGAACACTGAAGCTTTCTTT. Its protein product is CASSREVKNTEAFF.

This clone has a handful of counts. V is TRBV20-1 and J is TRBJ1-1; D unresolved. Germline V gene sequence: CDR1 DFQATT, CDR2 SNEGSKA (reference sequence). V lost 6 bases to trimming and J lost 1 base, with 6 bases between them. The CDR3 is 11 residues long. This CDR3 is CSAPQNTEAFF. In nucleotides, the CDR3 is TGCAGTGCCCCACAGAACACTGAAGCTTTCTTT.

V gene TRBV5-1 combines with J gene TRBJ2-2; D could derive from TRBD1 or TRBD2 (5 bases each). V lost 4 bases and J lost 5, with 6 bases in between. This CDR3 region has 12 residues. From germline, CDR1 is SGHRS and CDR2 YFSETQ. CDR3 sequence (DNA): TGCGCCAGCAGCGGGGGAACCGGGGAGCTGTTTTTT. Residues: CASSGGTGELFF.